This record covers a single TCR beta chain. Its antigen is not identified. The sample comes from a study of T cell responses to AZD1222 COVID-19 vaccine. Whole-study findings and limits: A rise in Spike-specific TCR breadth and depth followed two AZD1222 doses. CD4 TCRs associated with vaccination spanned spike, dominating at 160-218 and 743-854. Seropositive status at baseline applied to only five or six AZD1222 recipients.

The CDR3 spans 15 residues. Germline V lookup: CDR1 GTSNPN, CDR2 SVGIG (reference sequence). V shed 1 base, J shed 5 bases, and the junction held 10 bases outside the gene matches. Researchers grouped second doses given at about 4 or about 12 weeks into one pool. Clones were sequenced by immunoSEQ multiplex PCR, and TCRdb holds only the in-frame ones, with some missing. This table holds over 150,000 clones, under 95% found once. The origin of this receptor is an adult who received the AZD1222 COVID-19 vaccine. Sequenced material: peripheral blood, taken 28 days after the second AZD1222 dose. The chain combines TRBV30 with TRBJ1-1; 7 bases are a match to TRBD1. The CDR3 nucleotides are TGTGCCTGGAGTGGAGGGGGCAGGGAAAGAACTGAAGCTTTCTTT. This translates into CAWSGGGRERTEAFF.